The entry below describes one T cell receptor beta chain. The antigen remains unidentified. PCR employed 60 Vbeta and 13 Jbeta primers. TCRdb's table, derived via immunoSEQ multiplex PCR, lists solely in-frame clones and lacks some. The sample shows roughly 120,000 clones, about 90% of them seen only once. The data derive from a study of cytomegalovirus exposure and HLA in healthy donors. Overall study: Some 85 million unique TCRs from HLA-typed donors were held in an early data release.

Findings of the study overall: Being productive about 90% or about 30% of the time was typical of most TCR beta V segments in an earlier analysis. Diagnosis of cytomegalovirus status made by the classifier reportedly showed high specificity and sensitivity. It is likely that the observed cluster of highly shared sequence variants was a sequencing artifact.

V gave up 1 base and J gave up 9 bases; unmatched junction bases: 10. Per the germline V gene, CDR1 is LGHNA and CDR2 is YNFKEQ. The CDR3 extends over 16 amino acids. The J gene is TRBJ2-1, the V gene TRBV4-2, with TRBD1 matching over 9 bases. Source material: PBMCs. This sequence was found in a man aged 35 to 55 in good health and CMV-seronegative. CDR3 loop: CASSQGGTGRGSEQFF. CDR3 DNA sequence: TGTGCCAGCAGCCAAGGAGGGACAGGGAGGGGTAGTGAGCAGTTCTTC.